These 23 T cell receptor beta chains share one sample of origin, sequenced in a study of human T cells and chemical hapten exposure listed by TCRdb under 2021. Libraries came from RACE. Data came from a NextSeq 500. TCRdb reprocessed the public reads (quality trimming at Q25 with fastp, clone calling with MiXCR) and kept in-frame beta chains. Under each unique CDR3 protein, matching rows form one entry showing the most common genes and DNA. The sample has roughly 260,000 distinct CDR3 sequences on record, 7.5% to 10% of them singletons. In total, the top ten clones hold 2.3% of the sample. The time point label for this specimen denotes: pre-sensitization, week 0. Interpreted using the paper, the treatment or condition label stands for: therapeutic diphenylcyclopropenone sensitization with weekly scalp DPC. The sample here was whole blood, taken in connection with sensitization to the hapten diphenylcyclopropenone (DPC). The receptor set was obtained from a woman in her thirties or forties with alopecia areata. Some clones in this sample may be carry-over from other donors' samples.

The V and J genes are TRBV7-6 and TRBJ2-7, with a tentative D call TRBD1 (5 bases). CDR3 size: 13 residues. Trimming removed 6 bases at V and 6 bases at J, with 15 bases between. CDR1 SGHVS and CDR2 FNYEAQ come from the germline V gene. The CDR3 is CASSSSQGAEQYF. The DNA of the CDR3 is TGTGCCAGCAGTTCGTCCCAGGGTGCCGAGCAGTACTTC.

This clonotype came up many times. The V gene is TRBV7-6, the J gene TRBJ2-3; D remains ambiguous. Germline loops: CDR1 SGHVS, CDR2 FNYEAQ. The CDR3 is 15 residues long. V was pared by 0 bases and J by 5 bases, with 12 bases between. CDR3 in amino acids: CASSLASRPGDTQYF. The CDR3, as DNA: TGTGCCAGCAGCTTAGCTTCACGACCTGGAGATACGCAGTATTTT.

The chain joins TRBV6-1 to TRBJ2-3; 8 bases line up with TRBD2. The V segment lost 2 bases and the J segment 1 base; nucleotides outside the gene matches: 11. The germline V gene encodes CDR1 MNHNS and CDR2 SASEGT. The CDR3 length is 18 residues. The CDR3 DNA reads TGTGCCAGCAGTGAACCCTTGGGCACTAGCGGAGGCACAGATACGCAGTATTTT. Its translation is CASSEPLGTSGGTDTQYF.

This clonotype was picked up a small number of times. The rearrangement joins TRBV29-1 to TRBJ1-1; D is ambiguous. The CDR3 sequence is 12 residues long. Germline V CDR1 and CDR2: SQVTM, ANQGSEA. V shed 1 base and J shed 1 base, with 4 bases lying between them. The CDR3: CSVEVGNTEAFF. The CDR3 coding sequence is TGCAGCGTTGAAGTGGGGAACACTGAAGCTTTCTTT. Looking up the rest from reference TRBV29-1 and TRBJ1-1 gives the full variable domain: SAVISQKPSRDICQRGTSLTIQCQVDSQVTMMFWYRQQPGQSLTLIATANQGSEATYESGFVIDKFPISRPNLTFSTLTVSNMSPEDSSIYLCSVEVGNTEAFFGQGTRLTVV.

The sample holds a few counts of this clonotype. The chain has TRBV20-1 and TRBJ2-2; D uncertain. V was shortened by 3 bases and J by 1 base, with 12 bases between the two germline ends. The germline gives CDR1 DFQATT, CDR2 SNEGSKA (reference sequence). There are 15 residues in the CDR3. CDR3 residues: CSASPRLRNTGELFF. The CDR3, as DNA: TGCAGTGCTAGCCCCCGCCTCCGGAACACCGGGGAGCTGTTTTTT.

This clonotype was counted a few times. This rearrangement joins TRBV19 to TRBJ1-5; D gene unclear. CDR1 and CDR2 from the germline V gene are LNHDA and SQIVND (reference sequence). V gave up 3 bases and J gave up 10 bases, with 22 bases separating them. The CDR3 is 16 amino acids. The CDR3 is CASSMGVARALSPQHF. The CDR3 DNA reads TGTGCCAGTAGTATGGGTGTCGCTCGGGCACTCTCACCCCAGCATTTT.

The V call is TRBV6-6, the J call TRBJ2-1; 12 bases match TRBD2. Looked up from germline, CDR1 is MNHNY and CDR2 is SVGAGI (reference sequence). The CDR3 has 17 residues. The junction had 13 bases not matched to a gene; V was cut back by 5 bases and J by 8 bases. CDR3 DNA: TGTGCCAGCAGTGACCCGCCCCTAGCGGGAGGGCCCTATGAGCAGTTCTTC. Its translation: CASSDPPLAGGPYEQFF.

This clonotype occurred a few times. The chain couples TRBV28 to TRBJ2-4; D is possibly TRBD2 (5 bases). There are 15 residues in the CDR3. Deletions cut 2 bases from V and 2 bases from J, with 10 bases between. CDR1 and CDR2 from the germline V gene are MDHEN and SYDVKM. In DNA, the CDR3 is TGTGCCAGCAGTTTAAGCGGAGAACCCAAAAACATTCAGTACTTC. Amino acids: CASSLSGEPKNIQYF.

This clonotype was detected only a few times. This chain connects TRBV20-1 to TRBJ2-1; no clear D gene. V gave up 5 bases and J gave up 5 bases, with 13 bases separating them. Looked up from germline, CDR1 is DFQATT and CDR2 is SNEGSKA (reference sequence). This CDR3 has 13 residues. Here the CDR3 reads CSASVIDDNEQFF. The CDR3 coding sequence is TGCAGTGCTTCCGTTATCGACGACAATGAGCAGTTCTTC.

This clonotype has a count of ten or more. This chain uses TRBV9 with TRBJ2-3; D possibly corresponds to TRBD1 (6 bases). Germline V lookup: CDR1 SGDLS, CDR2 YYNGEE. CDR3 length equals 15 residues. The V and J ends lost 4 bases and 0 bases respectively, with 12 bases between them. The CDR3 loop reads CASSIQGGSTDTQYF. The DNA for the CDR3 is TGTGCCAGCAGCATTCAAGGGGGAAGCACAGATACGCAGTATTTT. The full variable domain, in which reference TRBV9 and TRBJ2-3 provide the parts outside the CDR3, is DSGVTQTPKHLITATGQRVTLRCSPRSGDLSVYWYQQSLDQGLQFLIQYYNGEERAKGNILERFSAQQFPDLHSELNLSSLELGDSALYFCASSIQGGSTDTQYFGPGTRLTVL.

The rearrangement joins TRBV5-1 to TRBJ2-3; D is perhaps TRBD1 (6 bases). CDR1 SGHRS and CDR2 YFSETQ come from the germline V gene. V was trimmed by 8 bases and J by 0 bases, leaving 13 bases between them. The CDR3 runs to 14 residues. The CDR3 DNA follows: TGCGCCAGTGGGGGACACTTTAGCACAGATACGCAGTATTTT. Translated: CASGGHFSTDTQYF.

The sample holds a few counts of this clonotype. The chain's CDR3 is CASIFKDSTGELFF. The CDR3 DNA follows: TGTGCCAGCATATTCAAGGACAGCACCGGGGAGCTGTTTTTT. The chain recombines TRBV6-2 or TRBV6-3 with TRBJ2-2; D possibly corresponds to TRBD1 (6 bases). Germline CDR1 and CDR2: MNHEY and SVGEGT. With 7 bases removed from V and 4 bases from J, the gap between germline ends came to 13 bases. This CDR3 has 14 residues.

A few counts support this clonotype. V and J are TRBV7-3 and TRBJ2-1; 12 bases agree with TRBD2. The germline V gene has CDR1 SGHTA and CDR2 FQGTGA. Trimming cost V 1 base and J 9 bases; bases outside gene matches: 4. This CDR3 has 15 amino acids. CDR3 in amino acids: CASSLNLAGGVEQFF. The DNA of the CDR3 is TGTGCCAGCAGCTTAAACCTAGCGGGAGGGGTTGAGCAGTTCTTC. The full variable domain, with the rest looked up from reference TRBV7-3 and TRBJ2-1, is GAGVSQTPSNKVTEKGKYVELRCDPISGHTALYWYRQSLGQGPEFLIYFQGTGAADDSGLPNDRFFAVRPEGSVSTLKIQRTERGDSAVYLCASSLNLAGGVEQFFGPGTRLTVL.

This chain connects TRBV20-1 to TRBJ2-2, with 7 positions matching TRBD2. V was clipped by 6 bases and J by 6 bases; unmatched bases: 7. Germline V lookup: CDR1 DFQATT, CDR2 SNEGSKA (reference sequence). This CDR3 spans 13 amino acids. CDR3 in amino acids: CSARTSSAGELFF. CDR3 in DNA: TGCAGTGCCCGGACTAGTTCCGCCGGGGAGCTGTTTTTT.

The V gene is TRBV6-5, the J gene TRBJ1-1, with a weak D call TRBD1 (5 bases). Germline assignment: CDR1 MNHEY and CDR2 SVGAGI. V was cut by 6 bases and J by 4 bases, with 24 bases left in between. This CDR3 contains 17 residues. The CDR3 nucleotides read TGTGCCAGCAGCACCCCCCCCACAGGCAGGGTCACCACTGAAGCTTTCTTT. Translation: CASSTPPTGRVTTEAFF.

The chain joins TRBV5-1 to TRBJ2-1, with TRBD1 matching over 8 bases. Germline lookup yields CDR1 SGHRS and CDR2 YFSETQ. V was pared by 0 bases and J by 9 bases, with 5 bases of the junction left unmatched. The CDR3 loop spans 14 amino acids. CDR3 sequence (DNA): TGCGCCAGCAGCTTGGCACAGGGGGGACGTGAGCAGTTCTTC. It codes for CASSLAQGGREQFF.

V usage is TRBV28 and J usage is TRBJ2-1; weak D call: TRBD1 (5 bases). CDR1 is MDHEN, CDR2 SYDVKM, per germline. Between the trimmed V and J ends, which lost 10 bases and 5 bases, there was a span of 12 bases. This CDR3 has 12 residues. The CDR3 reads CATTTVNNEQFF. CDR3 nucleotides: TGTGCCACCACGACAGTGAACAATGAGCAGTTCTTC.

This clonotype came up a few times. The chain joins TRBV2 to TRBJ1-6, with 8 nucleotides matching TRBD1. Germline V gene data show CDR1 as SNHLY and CDR2 as FYNNEI. The CDR3 is made up of 13 amino acids. V lost 4 bases and J lost 9; bases outside the gene matches: 2. DNA for the CDR3: TGTGCCAGCAGTGGGACAGGGACTTCACCCCTCCACTTT. Encoded protein: CASSGTGTSPLHF.

The J gene is TRBJ1-2, the V gene TRBV3-1, with D unclear. V gave up 3 bases and J gave up 8 bases, with 10 bases separating them. The germline CDR1 and CDR2 sequences are LGHDT and YNNKEL (reference sequence). The CDR3 has 12 amino acids. The CDR3 here is CASSQGSSGYTF. The CDR3 region has the DNA TGTGCCAGCAGCCAGGGTAGCAGCGGCTACACCTTC.

This clonotype was counted many times. V and J are TRBV9 and TRBJ2-7; D not certain. With 3 bases removed from V and 2 bases from J, the gap between germline ends came to 6 bases. The germline gives CDR1 SGDLS, CDR2 YYNGEE. This CDR3 has 12 residues. The CDR3 sequence: CASSADPYEQYF. CDR3 DNA sequence: TGTGCCAGCAGCGCTGACCCCTACGAGCAGTACTTC. The full variable domain, completed using reference TRBV9 and TRBJ2-7, is DSGVTQTPKHLITATGQRVTLRCSPRSGDLSVYWYQQSLDQGLQFLIQYYNGEERAKGNILERFSAQQFPDLHSELNLSSLELGDSALYFCASSADPYEQYFGPGTRLTVT.

V gene TRBV21-1 combines with J gene TRBJ1-5; no DNA check was done on the table's D call, TRBD1. TRBV21-1 is described as a pseudogene. The CDR3 extends over 18 amino acids. The CDR3 coding sequence is TGTGCCAGCAGCGAAAGGACAGGGGACAACTATAGCAATCAGCCCCAGCATTTT. It yields the protein CASSERTGDNYSNQPQHF.

This clonotype was counted many times. The genes are TRBV2 and TRBJ2-3; the match to TRBD1 covers 8 bases. V was pared by 6 bases and J by 10 bases, with 3 bases of the junction left unmatched. Germline V gene data show CDR1 as SNHLY and CDR2 as FYNNEI. The CDR3 spans 11 residues. The CDR3 here is CASSQGASQYF. The CDR3 nucleotides read TGTGCCAGCAGCCAGGGGGCATCGCAGTATTTT.

This clonotype showed up many times. The chain is built from TRBV7-9 and TRBJ1-1; a weak D match, TRBD1 (5 bases). The V gene's germline CDR1 is SEHNR and CDR2 FQNEAQ (reference sequence). V shed 5 bases and J shed 6 bases, with 16 bases lying between them. This CDR3 has 14 amino acids. CDR3 residues: CASSILRDSSEAFF. The CDR3 DNA reads as TGTGCCAGCAGCATATTACGGGACTCGTCTGAAGCTTTCTTT.